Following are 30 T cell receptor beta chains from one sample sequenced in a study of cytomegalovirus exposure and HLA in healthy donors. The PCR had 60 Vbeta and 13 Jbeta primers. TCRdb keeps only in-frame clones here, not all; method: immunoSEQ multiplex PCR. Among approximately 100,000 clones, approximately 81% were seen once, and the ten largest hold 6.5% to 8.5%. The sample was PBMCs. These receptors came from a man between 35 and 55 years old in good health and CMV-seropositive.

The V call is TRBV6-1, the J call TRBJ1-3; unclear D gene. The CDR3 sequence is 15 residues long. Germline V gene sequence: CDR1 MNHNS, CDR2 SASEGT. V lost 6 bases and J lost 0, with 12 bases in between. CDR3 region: CASRTDGSSGNTIYF. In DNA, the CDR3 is TGTGCCAGCAGGACGGACGGGAGCTCTGGAAACACCATATATTTT.

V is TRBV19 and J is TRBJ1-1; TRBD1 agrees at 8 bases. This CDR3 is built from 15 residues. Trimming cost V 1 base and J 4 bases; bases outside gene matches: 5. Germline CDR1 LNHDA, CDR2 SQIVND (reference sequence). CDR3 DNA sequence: TGTGCCAGTAGTATAGGCTCAGGGGGCGTCACTGAAGCTTTCTTT. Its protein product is CASSIGSGGVTEAFF.

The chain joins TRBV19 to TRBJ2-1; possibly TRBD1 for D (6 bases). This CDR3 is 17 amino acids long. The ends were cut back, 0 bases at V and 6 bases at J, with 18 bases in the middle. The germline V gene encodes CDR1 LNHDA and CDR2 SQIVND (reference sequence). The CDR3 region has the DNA TGTGCCAGTAGTATAGATCTCCGTCTAGCCAGGGGCAATGAGCAGTTCTTC. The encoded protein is CASSIDLRLARGNEQFF.

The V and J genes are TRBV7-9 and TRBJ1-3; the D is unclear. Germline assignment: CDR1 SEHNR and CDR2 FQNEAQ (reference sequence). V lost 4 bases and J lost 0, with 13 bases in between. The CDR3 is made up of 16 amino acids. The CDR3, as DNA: TGTGCCAGCAGCTCCCATAGCGCCAGCTCTGGAAACACCATATATTTT. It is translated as CASSSHSASSGNTIYF.

CDR3: CASSYDNSNQPQHF. DNA of the CDR3: TGTGCCAGCAGTTATGACAATAGCAATCAGCCCCAGCATTTT. The genes are TRBV6-6 and TRBJ1-5; D ambiguous. Germline CDR1 MNHNY, CDR2 SVGAGI (reference sequence). Trimming pared 3 bases from V and 0 bases from J, leaving 6 bases between. The CDR3 consists of 14 residues.

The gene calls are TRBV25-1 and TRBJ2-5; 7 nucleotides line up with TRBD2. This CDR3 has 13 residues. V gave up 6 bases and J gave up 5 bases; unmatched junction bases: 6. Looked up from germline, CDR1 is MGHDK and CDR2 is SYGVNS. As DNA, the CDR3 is TGTGCCAGCAGGGGAGGGGCCCAGGAGACCCAGTACTTC. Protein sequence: CASRGGAQETQYF.

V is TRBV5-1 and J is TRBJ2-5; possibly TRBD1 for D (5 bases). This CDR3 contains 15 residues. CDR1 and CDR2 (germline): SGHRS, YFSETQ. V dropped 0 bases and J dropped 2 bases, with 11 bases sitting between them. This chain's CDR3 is CASSLGRATQETQYF. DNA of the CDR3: TGCGCCAGCAGCTTGGGCAGGGCCACACAAGAGACCCAGTACTTC.

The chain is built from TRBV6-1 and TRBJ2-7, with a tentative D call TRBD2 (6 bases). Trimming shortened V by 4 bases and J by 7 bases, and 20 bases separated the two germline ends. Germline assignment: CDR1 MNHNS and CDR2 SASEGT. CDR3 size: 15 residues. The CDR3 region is CASSGLLATIKEQYF. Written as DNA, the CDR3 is TGTGCCAGCAGTGGCCTTCTAGCGACGATAAAAGAGCAGTACTTC.

The CDR3 spells CASSPTTSGNLKNEQFF. DNA of the CDR3: TGCGCCAGCAGCCCCACGACTAGCGGGAATTTAAAGAATGAGCAGTTCTTC. The V gene is TRBV5-1, the J gene TRBJ2-1; 11 nucleotides line up with TRBD2. V trimming: 4 bases; J trimming: 7 bases; junction bases outside the gene matches: 13. Germline V gene sequence: CDR1 SGHRS, CDR2 YFSETQ. The CDR3 contains 17 residues.

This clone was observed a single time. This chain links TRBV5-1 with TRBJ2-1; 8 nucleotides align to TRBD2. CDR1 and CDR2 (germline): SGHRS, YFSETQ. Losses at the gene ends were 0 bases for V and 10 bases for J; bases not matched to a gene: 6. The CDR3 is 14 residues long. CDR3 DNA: TGCGCCAGCAGCTTGGTTGCGGGAGGTGGCGAGCAGTTCTTC. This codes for CASSLVAGGGEQFF.

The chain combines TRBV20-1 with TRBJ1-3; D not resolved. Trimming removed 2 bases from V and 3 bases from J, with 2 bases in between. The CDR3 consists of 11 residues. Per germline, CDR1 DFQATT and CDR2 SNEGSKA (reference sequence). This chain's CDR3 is CSARRGNTIYF. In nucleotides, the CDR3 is TGCAGTGCTAGACGTGGAAACACCATATATTTT.

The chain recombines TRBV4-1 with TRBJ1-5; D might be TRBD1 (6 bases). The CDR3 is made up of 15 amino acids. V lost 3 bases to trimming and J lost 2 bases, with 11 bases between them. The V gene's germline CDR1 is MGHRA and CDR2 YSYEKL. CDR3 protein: CASSQTGNRNQPQHF. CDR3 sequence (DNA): TGCGCCAGCAGCCAGACAGGTAATCGCAATCAGCCCCAGCATTTT.

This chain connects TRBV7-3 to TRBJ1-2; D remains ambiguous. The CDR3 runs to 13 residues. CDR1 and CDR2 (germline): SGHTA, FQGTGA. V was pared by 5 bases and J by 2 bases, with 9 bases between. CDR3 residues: CASSPDGNYGYTF. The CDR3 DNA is TGTGCCAGCAGCCCCGACGGGAACTATGGCTACACCTTC.

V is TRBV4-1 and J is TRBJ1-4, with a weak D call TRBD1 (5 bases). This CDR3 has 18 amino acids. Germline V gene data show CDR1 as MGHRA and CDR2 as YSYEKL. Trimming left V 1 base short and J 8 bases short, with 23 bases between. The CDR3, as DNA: TGCGCCAGCAGCCAAGTTGTTGGGGGGTCTGGTAAGAGGGAAAAACTGTTTTTT. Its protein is CASSQVVGGSGKREKLFF.

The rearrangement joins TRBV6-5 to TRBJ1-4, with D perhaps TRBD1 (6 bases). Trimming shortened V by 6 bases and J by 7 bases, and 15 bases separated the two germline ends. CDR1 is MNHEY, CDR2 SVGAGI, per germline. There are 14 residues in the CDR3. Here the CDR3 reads CASSQGLGSEKLFF. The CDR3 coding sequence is TGTGCCAGCAGCCAGGGGCTTGGGAGTGAAAAACTGTTTTTT.

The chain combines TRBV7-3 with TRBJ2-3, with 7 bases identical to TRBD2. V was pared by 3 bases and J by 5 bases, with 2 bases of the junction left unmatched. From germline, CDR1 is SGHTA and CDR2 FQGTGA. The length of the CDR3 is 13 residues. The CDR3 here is CASSFGEGDTQYF. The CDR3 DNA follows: TGTGCCAGCAGCTTCGGGGAGGGAGATACGCAGTATTTT.

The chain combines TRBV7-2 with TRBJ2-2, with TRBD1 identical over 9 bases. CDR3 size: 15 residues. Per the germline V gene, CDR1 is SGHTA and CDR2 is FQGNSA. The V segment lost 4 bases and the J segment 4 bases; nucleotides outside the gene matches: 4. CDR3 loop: CASSSGQGSTGELFF. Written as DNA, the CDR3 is TGTGCCAGCAGCTCGGGACAGGGATCCACCGGGGAGCTGTTTTTT.

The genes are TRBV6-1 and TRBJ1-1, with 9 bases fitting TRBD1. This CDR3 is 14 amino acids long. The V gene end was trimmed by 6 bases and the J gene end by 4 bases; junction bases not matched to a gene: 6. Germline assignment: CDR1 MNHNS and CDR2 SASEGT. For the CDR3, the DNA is TGTGCCAGCAGCGGGACAGGGTGGCGCACTGAAGCTTTCTTT. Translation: CASSGTGWRTEAFF.

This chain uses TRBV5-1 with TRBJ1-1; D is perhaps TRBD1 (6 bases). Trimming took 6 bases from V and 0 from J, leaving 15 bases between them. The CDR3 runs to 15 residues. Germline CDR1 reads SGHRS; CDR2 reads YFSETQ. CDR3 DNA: TGCGCCAGCAACCCGACCGGACAGATGAACACTGAAGCTTTCTTT. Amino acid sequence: CASNPTGQMNTEAFF.

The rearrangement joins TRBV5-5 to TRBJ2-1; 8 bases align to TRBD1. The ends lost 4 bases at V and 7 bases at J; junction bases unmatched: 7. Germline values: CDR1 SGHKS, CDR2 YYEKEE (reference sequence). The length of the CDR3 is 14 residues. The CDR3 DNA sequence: TGTGCCAGCAGCAGACAGGGGAGTGATAATGAGCAGTTCTTC. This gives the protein CASSRQGSDNEQFF.

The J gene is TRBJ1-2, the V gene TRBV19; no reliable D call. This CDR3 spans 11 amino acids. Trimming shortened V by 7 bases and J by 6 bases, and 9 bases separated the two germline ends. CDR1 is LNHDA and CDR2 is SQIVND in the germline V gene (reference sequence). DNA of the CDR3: TGTGCCAGTATGGGCCGTGATGGCTACACCTTC. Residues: CASMGRDGYTF.

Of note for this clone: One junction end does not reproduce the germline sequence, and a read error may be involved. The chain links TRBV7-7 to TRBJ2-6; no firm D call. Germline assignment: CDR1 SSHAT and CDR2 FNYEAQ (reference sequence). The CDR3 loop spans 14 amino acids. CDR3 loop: CASSPSSGANVLTF. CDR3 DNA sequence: TGTGCTAGCAGCCCGAGTTCTGGGGCCAACGTCCTGACTTTC.

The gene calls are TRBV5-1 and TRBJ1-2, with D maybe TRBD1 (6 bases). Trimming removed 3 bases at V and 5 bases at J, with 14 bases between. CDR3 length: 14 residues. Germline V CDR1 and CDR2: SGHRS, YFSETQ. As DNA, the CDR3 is TGCGCCAGCAGCTACCCCGACAGGAAGTATGGCTACACCTTC. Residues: CASSYPDRKYGYTF.

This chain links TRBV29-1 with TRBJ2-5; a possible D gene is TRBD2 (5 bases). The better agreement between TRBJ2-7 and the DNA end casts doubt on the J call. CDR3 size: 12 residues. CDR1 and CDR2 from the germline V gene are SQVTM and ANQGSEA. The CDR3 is CSAQDFSYEQYF. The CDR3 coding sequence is TGCAGCGCCCAGGACTTCTCCTACGAGCAGTACTTC.

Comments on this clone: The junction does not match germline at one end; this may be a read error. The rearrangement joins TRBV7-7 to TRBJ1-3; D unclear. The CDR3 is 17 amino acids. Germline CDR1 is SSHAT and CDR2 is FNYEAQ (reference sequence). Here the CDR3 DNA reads TGTGCTAGCAGTCCCGAGCCCGCCGGGGTCGACGGAAACACCATATATTTT. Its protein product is CASSPEPAGVDGNTIYF. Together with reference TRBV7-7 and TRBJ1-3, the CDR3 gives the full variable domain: GAGVSQSPRYKVTKRGQDVTLRCDPISSHATLYWYQQALGQGPEFLTYFNYEAQPDKSGLPSDRFSAERPEGSISTLTIQRTEQRDSAMYRCASSPEPAGVDGNTIYFGEGSWLTVV.

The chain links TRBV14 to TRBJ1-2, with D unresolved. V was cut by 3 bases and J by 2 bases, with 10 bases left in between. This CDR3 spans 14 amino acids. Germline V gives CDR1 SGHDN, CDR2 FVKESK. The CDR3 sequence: CASSQDLRNYGYTF. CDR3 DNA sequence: TGTGCCAGCAGCCAGGACTTACGGAACTATGGCTACACCTTC.

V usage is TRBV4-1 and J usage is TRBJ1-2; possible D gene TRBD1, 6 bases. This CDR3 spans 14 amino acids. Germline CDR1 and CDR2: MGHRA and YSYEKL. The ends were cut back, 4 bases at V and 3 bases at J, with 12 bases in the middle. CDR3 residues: CASSRPTGDYGYTF. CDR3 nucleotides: TGCGCCAGCAGCCGCCCGACAGGAGACTATGGCTACACCTTC.

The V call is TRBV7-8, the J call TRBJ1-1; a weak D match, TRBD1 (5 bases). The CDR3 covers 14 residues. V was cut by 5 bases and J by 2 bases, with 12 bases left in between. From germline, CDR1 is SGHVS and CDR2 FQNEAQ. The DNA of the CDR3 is TGTGCCAGCAGCGGGGGAGGAGGTAACACTGAAGCTTTCTTT. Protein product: CASSGGGGNTEAFF.

CDR3 residues: CASSLLRERERTKNIQYF. The CDR3 DNA is TGTGCCAGCAGCTTACTTAGAGAGCGGGAGAGGACCAAAAACATTCAGTACTTC. V and J are TRBV11-3 and TRBJ2-4, with 8 positions matching TRBD2. Germline loops: CDR1 SGHNT, CDR2 YENEEA. The length of the CDR3 is 18 residues. V shed 2 bases and J 2 bases; nucleotides not matched to a gene: 11.

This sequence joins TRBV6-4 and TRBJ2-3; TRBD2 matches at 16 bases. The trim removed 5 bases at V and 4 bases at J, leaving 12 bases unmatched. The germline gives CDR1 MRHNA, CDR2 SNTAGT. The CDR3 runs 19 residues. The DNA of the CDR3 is TGTGCCAGCAGTAAACCGGGACTAGCGGGAGGGGCCCCGCCAGATACGCAGTATTTT. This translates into CASSKPGLAGGAPPDTQYF.